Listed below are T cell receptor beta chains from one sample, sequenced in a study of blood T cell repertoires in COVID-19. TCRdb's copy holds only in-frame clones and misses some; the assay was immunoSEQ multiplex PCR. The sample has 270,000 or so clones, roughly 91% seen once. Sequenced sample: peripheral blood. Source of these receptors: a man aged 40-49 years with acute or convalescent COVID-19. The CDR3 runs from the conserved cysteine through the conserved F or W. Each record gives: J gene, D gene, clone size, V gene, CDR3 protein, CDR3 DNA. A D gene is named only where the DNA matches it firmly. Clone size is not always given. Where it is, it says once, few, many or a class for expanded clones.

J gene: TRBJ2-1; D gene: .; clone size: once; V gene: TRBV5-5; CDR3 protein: CASSLEGTFTYNEQFF; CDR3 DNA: TGTGCCAGCAGCTTGGAAGGGACTTTCACCTACAATGAGCAGTTCTTC
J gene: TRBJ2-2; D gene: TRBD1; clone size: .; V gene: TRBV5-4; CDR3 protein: CASSRRQGALYGELFF; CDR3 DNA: TGTGCCAGCAGCCGGAGACAGGGGGCGTTATACGGGGAGCTGTTTTTT
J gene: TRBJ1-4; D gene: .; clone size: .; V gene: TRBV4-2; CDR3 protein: CASSQGGSVEKLFF; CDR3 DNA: TGTGCCAGCAGCCAAGGGGGCTCCGTGGAAAAACTGTTTTTT
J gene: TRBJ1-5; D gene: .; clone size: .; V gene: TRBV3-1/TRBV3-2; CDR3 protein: CASSHGGRPDQPQHF; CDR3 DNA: TGTGCCAGCAGCCATGGGGGGAGGCCCGATCAGCCCCAGCATTTT
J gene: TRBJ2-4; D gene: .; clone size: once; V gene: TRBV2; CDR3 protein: CASSEIRQGMAKNIQYF; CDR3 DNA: TGTGCCAGCAGTGAAATTCGGCAGGGGATGGCCAAAAACATTCAGTACTTC
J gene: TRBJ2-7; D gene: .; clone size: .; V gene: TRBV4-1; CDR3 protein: CASSQELPAINEQYF; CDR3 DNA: TGCGCCAGCAGCCAAGAGCTCCCAGCGATTAACGAGCAGTACTTC
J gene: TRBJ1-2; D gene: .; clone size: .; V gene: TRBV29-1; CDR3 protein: CSVEGGRQSNYGYTF; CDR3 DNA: TGCAGCGTTGAGGGGGGGAGGCAGAGCAACTATGGCTACACCTTC
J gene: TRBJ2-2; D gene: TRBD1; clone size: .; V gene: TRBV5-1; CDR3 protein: CASSLETGHGELFF; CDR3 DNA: TGCGCCAGCAGCTTGGAGACAGGGCACGGGGAGCTGTTTTTT
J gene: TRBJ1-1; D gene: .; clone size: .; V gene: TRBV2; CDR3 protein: CASRGDTEAFF; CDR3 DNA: TGTGCCAGCAGGGGAGACACTGAAGCTTTCTTT
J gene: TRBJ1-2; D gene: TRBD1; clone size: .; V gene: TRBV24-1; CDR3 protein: CAKGQDLPGYTF; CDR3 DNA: TGTGCCAAGGGACAGGACCTCCCCGGCTACACCTTC
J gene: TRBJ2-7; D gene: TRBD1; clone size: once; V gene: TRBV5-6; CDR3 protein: CASCSRGTGGPQTYEQYF; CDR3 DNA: TGTGCCAGCTGCTCCCGGGGAACAGGGGGCCCTCAAACCTACGAGCAGTACTTC
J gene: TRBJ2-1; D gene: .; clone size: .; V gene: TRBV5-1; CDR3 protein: CASSLEYRRSDEQFF; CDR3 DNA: TGCGCCAGCAGCTTGGAATATCGCAGATCCGATGAGCAGTTCTTC
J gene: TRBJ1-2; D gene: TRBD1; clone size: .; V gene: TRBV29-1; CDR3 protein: CSVDRDRGGYTF; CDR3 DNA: TGCAGCGTTGACCGGGACAGGGGTGGCTACACCTTC
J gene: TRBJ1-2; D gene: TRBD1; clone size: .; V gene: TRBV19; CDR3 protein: CASSHGQGTYGYTF; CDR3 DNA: TGTGCCAGTAGTCACGGACAGGGGACGTATGGCTACACCTTC
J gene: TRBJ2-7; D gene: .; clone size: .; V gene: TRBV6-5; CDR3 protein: CASSRNSAGYEQYF; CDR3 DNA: TGTGCCAGCAGTCGTAACAGTGCTGGTTACGAGCAGTACTTC
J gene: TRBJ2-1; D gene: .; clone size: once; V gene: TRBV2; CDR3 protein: CASSPGNPEFYNEQFF; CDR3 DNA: TGTGCCAGCAGCCCCGGGAACCCCGAATTCTACAATGAGCAGTTCTTC
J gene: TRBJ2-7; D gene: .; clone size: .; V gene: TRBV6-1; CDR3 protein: CASSDPLMDEQYF; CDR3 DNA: TGTGCCAGCAGTGACCCCCTAATGGACGAGCAGTACTTC
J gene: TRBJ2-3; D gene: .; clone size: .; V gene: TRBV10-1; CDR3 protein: CASSDPGLGTQYF; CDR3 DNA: TGCGCCAGCAGTGACCCAGGGTTAGGTACGCAGTATTTT
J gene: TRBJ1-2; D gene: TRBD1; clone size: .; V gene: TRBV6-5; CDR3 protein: CASRPPGQGEPGYTF; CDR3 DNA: TGTGCCAGCAGGCCTCCGGGACAGGGTGAACCTGGCTACACCTTC
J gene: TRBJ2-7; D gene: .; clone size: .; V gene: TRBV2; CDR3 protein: CASRQTGSYEQYF; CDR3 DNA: TGTGCCAGCAGGCAGACAGGCTCCTACGAGCAGTACTTC
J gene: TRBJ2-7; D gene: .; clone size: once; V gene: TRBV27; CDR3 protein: CASSFLGPPTYEQYF; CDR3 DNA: TGTGCCAGCAGTTTTCTGGGCCCCCCCACCTACGAGCAGTACTTC
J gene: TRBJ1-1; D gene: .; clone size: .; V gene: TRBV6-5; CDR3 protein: CASGDPGRWTEAFF; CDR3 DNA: TGTGCCAGCGGAGACCCCGGGAGGTGGACTGAAGCTTTCTTT